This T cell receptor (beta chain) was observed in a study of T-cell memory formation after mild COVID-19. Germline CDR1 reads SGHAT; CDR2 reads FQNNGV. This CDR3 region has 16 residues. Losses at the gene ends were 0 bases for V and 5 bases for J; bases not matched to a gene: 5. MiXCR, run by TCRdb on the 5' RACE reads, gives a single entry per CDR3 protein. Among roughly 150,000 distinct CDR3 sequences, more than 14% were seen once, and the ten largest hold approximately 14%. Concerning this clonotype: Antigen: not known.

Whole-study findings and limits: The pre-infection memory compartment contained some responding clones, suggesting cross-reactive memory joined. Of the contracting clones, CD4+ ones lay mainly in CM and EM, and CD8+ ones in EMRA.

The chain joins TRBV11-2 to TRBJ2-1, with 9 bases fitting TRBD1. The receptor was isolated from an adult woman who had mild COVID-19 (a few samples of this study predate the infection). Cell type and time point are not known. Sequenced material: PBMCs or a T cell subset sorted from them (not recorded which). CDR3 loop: CASSLEPGQGHNEQFF. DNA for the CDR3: TGTGCCAGCAGCTTAGAACCGGGACAGGGACACAATGAGCAGTTCTTC. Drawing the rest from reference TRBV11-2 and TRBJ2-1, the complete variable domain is EAGVAQSPRYKIIEKRQSVAFWCNPISGHATLYWYQQILGQGPKLLIQFQNNGVVDDSQLPKDRFSAERLKGVDSTLKIQPAKLEDSAVYLCASSLEPGQGHNEQFFGPGTRLTVL.